The 2 T cell receptor beta chains in this list originate from one sample, sequenced in a study of T cell responses to AZD1222 COVID-19 vaccine. Using immunoSEQ multiplex PCR, the repertoire was profiled, and TCRdb retains in-frame clones only, with some absent. The data show 150,000 to 200,000 clones, 80% to 95% seen once. The sequencing here drew on peripheral blood, taken 28 days after the second AZD1222 dose. These receptors were taken from an adult who received the AZD1222 COVID-19 vaccine.

This clone has only one observation. The chain uses TRBV15 and TRBJ1-5, with D possibly being TRBD1 (6 bases). This CDR3 spans 13 amino acids. Deletions cut 6 bases from V and 7 bases from J, with 13 bases between. The germline V gene has CDR1 LNHNV and CDR2 YYDKDF (reference sequence). This CDR3 is CATRQGSSQPQHF. DNA of the CDR3: TGTGCCACCAGGCAGGGGTCGAGCCAGCCCCAGCATTTT.

The rearrangement joins TRBV10-2 to TRBJ1-5; D gene unclear. Per germline, CDR1 WSHSY and CDR2 SAAADI. The V gene lost 4 bases and the J gene lost 3 bases, with 13 bases spanning the gap. The CDR3 extends over 15 amino acids. CDR3 in amino acids: CASSADQASNQPQHF. The CDR3 region has the DNA TGCGCCAGCAGTGCTGATCAGGCCTCCAATCAGCCCCAGCATTTT.